A single sample gave rise to the 30 T cell receptor beta chains below, sequenced in a study of identifying expanded T cells in peripheral blood. Measured with immunoSEQ multiplex PCR; TCRdb has only the in-frame clones, and not every one. In the table there are approximately 110,000 clones, around 90% of which are singletons. Sequenced sample: blood. The receptors come from a person aged 18-70 years in good health.

The rearrangement joins TRBV19 to TRBJ2-1; weak D call: TRBD2 (5 bases). This CDR3 region has 15 residues. Germline CDR1 reads LNHDA; CDR2 reads SQIVND (reference sequence). V shed 5 bases and J shed 5 bases, with 16 bases lying between them. The DNA for the CDR3 is TGTGCCAGTAGTCCTGGGAGCGGCGTTAACAATGAGCAGTTCTTC. Amino acids: CASSPGSGVNNEQFF.

In DNA form, the CDR3 reads TGTGCTAGTGGTTCCAACAGGGGGCCGGGAGATGAGCAGTTCTTC. It translates to CASGSNRGPGDEQFF. The V gene is TRBV12-5, the J gene TRBJ2-1, with 9 nucleotides matching TRBD1. Unmatched junction bases numbered 9, after V lost 4 bases and J lost 8 bases. CDR3 length: 15 amino acids. The V gene's germline CDR1 is LGHNT and CDR2 FRNRAP.

V gene TRBV19 combines with J gene TRBJ1-1; no firm D call. V lost 0 bases, J lost 3 bases, and 11 bases lay in between. The CDR3 sequence is 15 residues long. Germline V gives CDR1 LNHDA, CDR2 SQIVND (reference sequence). The CDR3, as DNA: TGTGCCAGTAGTATAGACGGTTCGAGGCACACTGAAGCTTTCTTT. This sequence encodes CASSIDGSRHTEAFF.

The chain combines TRBV6-5 with TRBJ2-5; the match to TRBD2 covers 13 bases. Germline values: CDR1 MNHEY, CDR2 SVGAGI. V dropped 6 bases and J dropped 7; count of bases not matched to a gene: 11. The CDR3 loop spans 16 amino acids. CDR3 in amino acids: CASRYEGTSGTGTQYF. CDR3 in DNA: TGTGCCAGCAGATACGAAGGGACTAGCGGGACGGGGACCCAGTACTTC.

V and J are TRBV4-3 and TRBJ2-1, with 9 bases that match TRBD2. The length of the CDR3 is 16 residues. Trimming cost V 0 bases and J 6 bases; bases outside gene matches: 6. Germline CDR1 reads LGHNA; CDR2 reads YSLEER. Here the CDR3 DNA reads TGCGCCAGCAGCCAAGATGGCGGGGGGGTTGGCAATGAGCAGTTCTTC. Translated: CASSQDGGGVGNEQFF.

This chain connects TRBV7-7 to TRBJ2-5; TRBD2 matches 8 bases. CDR3 length equals 13 residues. The junction had 3 bases not matched to a gene; V was cut back by 5 bases and J by 4 bases. Germline CDR1 reads SSHAT; CDR2 reads FNYEAQ (reference sequence). The DNA of the CDR3 is TGTGCCAGCAGCGTCCTAGCGGGAGAGACCCAGTACTTC. Translation: CASSVLAGETQYF.

The V call is TRBV10-3, the J call TRBJ2-7; D is unclear. The V gene lost 0 bases and the J gene lost 5 bases, with 8 bases spanning the gap. This CDR3 is built from 13 residues. Per germline, CDR1 ENHRY and CDR2 SYGVKD. DNA of the CDR3: TGTGCCATCAGTGAGTCGAACATAGACGAGCAGTACTTC. It yields the protein CAISESNIDEQYF.

This clone was picked up one time. V and J are TRBV5-1 and TRBJ2-3, with TRBD2 matching 8 bases. CDR3 length: 16 amino acids. CDR1 is SGHRS and CDR2 is YFSETQ in the germline V gene. V dropped 3 bases and J dropped 6; count of bases not matched to a gene: 12. The CDR3 region is CASSSTGGELWDTQYF. In DNA, the CDR3 is TGCGCCAGCAGCTCTACGGGAGGGGAACTTTGGGATACGCAGTATTTT.

The V and J genes are TRBV7-2 and TRBJ2-5; possibly TRBD2 for D (6 bases). The DNA end is more similar to TRBJ2-7, so the J call may be wrong. Looked up from germline, CDR1 is SGHTA and CDR2 is FQGNSA. The CDR3 consists of 16 residues. CDR3 DNA: TGTGCCAGCAGCTCAGTGACGGTAGGAGGGCCCTACGAGCAGTACTTC. This sequence encodes CASSSVTVGGPYEQYF.

V gene TRBV5-1 combines with J gene TRBJ2-7, with D tentatively TRBD1 (5 bases). Per the germline V gene, CDR1 is SGHRS and CDR2 is YFSETQ. V was clipped by 3 bases and J by 7 bases, with 11 bases between them. This CDR3 is 12 amino acids long. As DNA, the CDR3 is TGCGCCAGCAGCTCCAGGGTGGGAGAGCAGTACTTC. Amino acid sequence: CASSSRVGEQYF.

The chain combines TRBV18 with TRBJ2-4, with a possible D match to TRBD2 (5 bases). V shed 2 bases and J shed 0 bases, with 20 bases lying between them. Germline assignment: CDR1 KGHSH and CDR2 LQKENI. The CDR3 totals 19 residues. The CDR3 DNA reads TGTGCCAGCTCACCAAAACCGGGGTCCAGCAGCTTAGCCAAAAACATTCAGTACTTC. As protein: CASSPKPGSSSLAKNIQYF.

V is TRBV29-1 and J is TRBJ2-3, with 12 nucleotides matching TRBD2. The junction had 22 bases not matched to a gene; V was cut back by 5 bases and J by 1 base. Germline CDR1 is SQVTM and CDR2 is ANQGSEA. The CDR3 has 21 residues. The DNA for the CDR3 is TGCAGCGTTATAATACCAGGGTATTGGACTAGCGGGACCCTAGGCACAGATACGCAGTATTTT. Amino acid sequence: CSVIIPGYWTSGTLGTDTQYF.

The chain carries TRBV15 and TRBJ1-6; TRBD1 matches 7 bases. From germline, CDR1 is LNHNV and CDR2 YYDKDF (reference sequence). With 1 base clipped from V and 10 bases from J, the junction kept 13 bases outside the gene matches. The CDR3 contains 17 residues. The CDR3 coding sequence is TGTGCCACCAGCAGAGGGGGACAGAAGATTTATTTATCACCCCTCCACTTT. Protein: CATSRGGQKIYLSPLHF.

The genes are TRBV9 and TRBJ2-3; 9 bases map to TRBD2. The germline gives CDR1 SGDLS, CDR2 YYNGEE. J gave up 2 bases and V 4 bases, and 14 bases lay outside the gene matches. The CDR3 has 18 amino acids. CDR3 DNA: TGTGCCAGCAGCCCTCACTCAACTAGCGGGCCACCCACAGATACGCAGTATTTT. It yields the protein CASSPHSTSGPPTDTQYF. Variable domain in full (rest from reference TRBV9 and TRBJ2-3): DSGVTQTPKHLITATGQRVTLRCSPRSGDLSVYWYQQSLDQGLQFLIQYYNGEERAKGNILERFSAQQFPDLHSELNLSSLELGDSALYFCASSPHSTSGPPTDTQYFGPGTRLTVL.

The rearrangement uses TRBV5-1 and TRBJ1-1; D remains ambiguous. V gave up 5 bases and J gave up 1 base, with 9 bases separating them. CDR3 size: 13 residues. Germline V gene lookup returns CDR1 SGHRS and CDR2 YFSETQ. As DNA, the CDR3 is TGCGCCAGCAGGGGAGGCTCGAACACTGAAGCTTTCTTT. Encoded protein: CASRGGSNTEAFF.

V and J are TRBV28 and TRBJ2-7; maybe TRBD1 (5 bases). Trimming shortened V by 7 bases and J by 2 bases, and 9 bases separated the two germline ends. CDR1 and CDR2 from the germline V gene are MDHEN and SYDVKM. CDR3 length: 12 amino acids. In DNA, the CDR3 is TGTGCCAGCACAGGGTTACCCTACGAGCAGTACTTC. This sequence encodes CASTGLPYEQYF.

Concerning this clone: The same CDR3 arises from other DNA sequences in this sample as well. The gene calls are TRBV2 and TRBJ2-3; TRBD2 agrees at 7 bases. The CDR3 has 15 amino acids. The germline gives CDR1 SNHLY, CDR2 FYNNEI. V gave up 1 base and J gave up 1 base; unmatched junction bases: 2. The DNA for the CDR3 is TGTGCCAGCAGTGAAGGGCTAGCGGGCACAGATACGCAGTATTTT. Amino acids: CASSEGLAGTDTQYF.

This clone was observed a single time. The chain recombines TRBV9 with TRBJ2-3, with TRBD2 matching over 7 bases. CDR1 SGDLS and CDR2 YYNGEE come from the germline V gene. V was clipped by 1 base and J by 4 bases; unmatched bases: 9. This CDR3 is built from 16 residues. The CDR3 DNA is TGTGCCAGCAGCGTATTGGCGGGAGTTTCTCCAGATACGCAGTATTTT. Protein product: CASSVLAGVSPDTQYF.

This chain links TRBV5-4 with TRBJ1-5, with TRBD1 matching 9 bases. CDR1 SGHNT and CDR2 YYREEE come from the germline V gene (reference sequence). The CDR3 runs 13 residues. J was trimmed by 7 bases and V by 3 bases; bases with no gene match: 2. The CDR3 reads CASSWDRDQPQHF. The DNA for the CDR3 is TGTGCCAGCAGCTGGGACAGGGACCAGCCCCAGCATTTT.

J is TRBJ1-1 and V is TRBV28; no firm D call. V was cut by 3 bases and J by 1 base, with 9 bases left in between. The germline V gene encodes CDR1 MDHEN and CDR2 SYDVKM. The CDR3 sequence is 14 residues long. The chain's CDR3 is CASSFLSGNTEAFF. CDR3 in DNA: TGTGCCAGCAGTTTTTTGTCAGGGAACACTGAAGCTTTCTTT.

The rearrangement joins TRBV5-1 to TRBJ1-3, with D perhaps matching TRBD1 (6 bases). V was pared by 3 bases and J by 3 bases, with 19 bases between. The length of the CDR3 is 17 residues. Germline-derived CDR1 and CDR2 are SGHRS and YFSETQ. The CDR3 here is CASSSSSGASDGNTIYF. As DNA, the CDR3 is TGCGCCAGCAGCTCGTCGTCAGGGGCCTCGGATGGAAACACCATATATTTT.

The rearrangement links TRBV29-1 to TRBJ2-7; 7 bases line up with TRBD1. The CDR3 is made up of 13 amino acids. The ends lost 6 bases at V and 6 bases at J; junction bases unmatched: 11. Germline assignment: CDR1 SQVTM and CDR2 ANQGSEA. As DNA, the CDR3 is TGCAGCGTCGAAAGGACAGGACCGGGCGAGCAGTACTTC. It translates to CSVERTGPGEQYF.

This clone appeared once. This chain uses TRBV14 with TRBJ2-2; a weak D match, TRBD2 (5 bases). V lost 5 bases to trimming and J lost 0 bases, with 10 bases between them. There are 15 residues in the CDR3. Germline V CDR1 and CDR2: SGHDN, FVKESK. The CDR3 DNA reads as TGTGCCAGCAGCGCCATAGCGACGAACACCGGGGAGCTGTTTTTT. Protein product: CASSAIATNTGELFF. The full variable domain, rest sourced from reference TRBV14 and TRBJ2-2, is EAGVTQFPSHSVIEKGQTVTLRCDPISGHDNLYWYRRVMGKEIKFLLHFVKESKQDESGMPNNRFLAERTGGTYSTLKVQPAELEDSGVYFCASSAIATNTGELFFGEGSRLTVL.

The chain employs TRBV27 and TRBJ2-5, with D possibly matching TRBD1 (5 bases). Germline V gene sequence: CDR1 MNHEY, CDR2 SMNVEV (reference sequence). The CDR3 runs 14 residues. V was pared by 6 bases and J by 1 base, with 12 bases between. The CDR3 DNA is TGTGCCAGCAGGGGCTCAGGGCTCCAAGAGACCCAGTACTTC. It translates to CASRGSGLQETQYF.

The genes are TRBV7-9 and TRBJ2-3; a possible D gene is TRBD2 (5 bases). Trimming shortened V by 2 bases and J by 5 bases, and 11 bases separated the two germline ends. Germline CDR1 and CDR2: SEHNR and FQNEAQ (reference sequence). The CDR3 sequence is 14 residues long. CDR3 DNA sequence: TGTGCCAGCAGCTTAAGTCTAGCCAGAGATACGCAGTATTTT. Protein: CASSLSLARDTQYF.

The chain links TRBV4-1 to TRBJ2-7, with 10 bases aligning to TRBD2. The CDR3 length is 17 residues. Germline CDR1 is MGHRA and CDR2 is YSYEKL. The ends lost 0 bases at V and 4 bases at J; junction bases unmatched: 9. The CDR3 DNA sequence: TGCGCCAGCAGCCAAGATCGGGCTAGCGGGGGAGATTACGAGCAGTACTTC. It translates to CASSQDRASGGDYEQYF.

The V gene is TRBV5-1, the J gene TRBJ1-4; 10 bases are a match to TRBD1. The CDR3 length is 16 residues. Losses at the gene ends were 2 bases for V and 8 bases for J; bases not matched to a gene: 9. CDR1 is SGHRS, CDR2 YFSETQ, per germline. The CDR3 DNA is TGCGCCAGCAGCTTCCAGACAGGGGGCAATAGGGAAAAACTGTTTTTT. Encoded protein: CASSFQTGGNREKLFF.

This clone was seen a few times. The rearrangement uses TRBV5-1 and TRBJ1-1; 7 bases map to TRBD1. The germline CDR1 and CDR2 sequences are SGHRS and YFSETQ. V was clipped by 0 bases and J by 4 bases; unmatched bases: 3. The CDR3 is 14 residues long. CDR3 nucleotide sequence: TGCGCCAGCAGCTTGGGGAGACAGGGCACTGAAGCTTTCTTT. Amino acid sequence: CASSLGRQGTEAFF.

The V and J genes are TRBV7-3 and TRBJ2-3, with TRBD1 matching 9 bases. There are 15 residues in the CDR3. With V trimmed by 5 bases and J by 3 bases, 6 bases remained unmatched. Germline CDR1 and CDR2: SGHTA and FQGTGA. CDR3 sequence (DNA): TGTGCCAGCAGCCGGACAGGGGATTGGACAGATACGCAGTATTTT. Translating gives CASSRTGDWTDTQYF. The whole variable domain, filled in from reference TRBV7-3 and TRBJ2-3, reads GAGVSQTPSNKVTEKGKYVELRCDPISGHTALYWYRQSLGQGPEFLIYFQGTGAADDSGLPNDRFFAVRPEGSVSTLKIQRTERGDSAVYLCASSRTGDWTDTQYFGPGTRLTVL.

The chain recombines TRBV30 with TRBJ1-2; D might be TRBD1 (5 bases). Trimming cost V 0 bases and J 3 bases, with 20 bases left between them. The CDR3 spans 17 residues. From germline, CDR1 is GTSNPN and CDR2 SVGIG (reference sequence). For the CDR3, the DNA is TGTGCCTGGAGTGTACTCCTGGGGAGGGGCCACCACTATGGCTACACCTTC. As protein: CAWSVLLGRGHHYGYTF. The whole variable domain, filled in from reference TRBV30 and TRBJ1-2, reads SQTIHQWPATLVQPVGSPLSLECTVEGTSNPNLYWYRQAAGRGLQLLFYSVGIGQISSEVPQNLSASRPQDRQFILSSKKLLLSDSGFYLCAWSVLLGRGHHYGYTFGSGTRLTVV.